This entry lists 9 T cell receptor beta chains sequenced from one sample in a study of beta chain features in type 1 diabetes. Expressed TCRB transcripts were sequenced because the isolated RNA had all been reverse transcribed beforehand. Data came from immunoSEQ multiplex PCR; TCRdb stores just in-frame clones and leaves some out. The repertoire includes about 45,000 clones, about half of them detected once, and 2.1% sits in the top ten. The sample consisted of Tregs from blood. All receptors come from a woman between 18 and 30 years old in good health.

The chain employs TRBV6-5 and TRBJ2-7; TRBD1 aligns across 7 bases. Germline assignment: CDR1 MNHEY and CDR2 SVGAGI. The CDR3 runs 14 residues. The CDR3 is CVPTWNRGPYEQYF. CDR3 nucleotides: TGTGTCCCGACGTGGAACAGGGGACCCTACGAGCAGTACTTC.

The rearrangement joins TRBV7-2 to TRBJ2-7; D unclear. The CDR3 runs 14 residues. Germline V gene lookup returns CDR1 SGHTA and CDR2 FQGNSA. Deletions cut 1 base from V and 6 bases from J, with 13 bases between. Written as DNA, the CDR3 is TGTGCCAGCAGCTTAGATAACAGAATGACCGAGCAGTACTTC. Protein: CASSLDNRMTEQYF. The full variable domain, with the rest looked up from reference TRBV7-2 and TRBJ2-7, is GAGVSQSPSNKVTEKGKDVELRCDPISGHTALYWYRQSLGQGLEFLIYFQGNSAPDKSGLPSDRFSAERTGGSVSTLTIQRTQQEDSAVYLCASSLDNRMTEQYFGPGTRLTVT.

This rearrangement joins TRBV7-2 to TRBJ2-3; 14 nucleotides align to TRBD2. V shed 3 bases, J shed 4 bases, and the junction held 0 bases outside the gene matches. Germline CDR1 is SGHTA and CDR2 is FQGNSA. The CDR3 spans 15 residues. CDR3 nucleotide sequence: TGTGCCAGCAGCTTGGGACTAGCGGGAGCAGATACGCAGTATTTT. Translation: CASSLGLAGADTQYF.

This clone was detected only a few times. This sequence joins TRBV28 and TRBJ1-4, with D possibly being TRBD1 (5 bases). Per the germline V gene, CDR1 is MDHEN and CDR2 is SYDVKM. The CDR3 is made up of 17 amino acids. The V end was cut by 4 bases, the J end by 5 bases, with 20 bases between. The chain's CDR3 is CASSSPGLANYNEKLFF. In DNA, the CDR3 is TGTGCCAGCAGTTCCCCGGGACTGGCAAATTACAATGAAAAACTGTTTTTT.

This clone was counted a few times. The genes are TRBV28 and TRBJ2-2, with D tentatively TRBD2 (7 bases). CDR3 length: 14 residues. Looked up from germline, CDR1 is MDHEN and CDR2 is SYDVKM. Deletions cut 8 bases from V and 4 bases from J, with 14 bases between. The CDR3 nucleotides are TGTGCCAGCCATGGGGGGGCCTTCACCGGGGAGCTGTTTTTT. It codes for CASHGGAFTGELFF. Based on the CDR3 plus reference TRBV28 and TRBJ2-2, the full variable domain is DVKVTQSSRYLVKRTGEKVFLECVQDMDHENMFWYRQDPGLGLRLIYFSYDVKMKEKGDIPEGYSVSREKKERFSLILESASTNQTSMYLCASHGGAFTGELFFGEGSRLTVL.

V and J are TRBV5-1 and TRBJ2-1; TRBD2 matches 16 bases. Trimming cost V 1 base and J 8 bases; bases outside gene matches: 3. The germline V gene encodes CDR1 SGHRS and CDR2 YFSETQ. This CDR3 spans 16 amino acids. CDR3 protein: CASSLTGTSGRDEQFF. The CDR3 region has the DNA TGCGCCAGCAGCTTGACCGGGACTAGCGGGAGGGATGAGCAGTTCTTC.

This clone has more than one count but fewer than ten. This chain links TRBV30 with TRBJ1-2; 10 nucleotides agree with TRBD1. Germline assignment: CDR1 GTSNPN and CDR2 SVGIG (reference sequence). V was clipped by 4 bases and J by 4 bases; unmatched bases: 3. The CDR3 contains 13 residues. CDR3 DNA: TGTGCCTGGAAGACAGGGGGCATCTATGGCTACACCTTC. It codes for CAWKTGGIYGYTF.

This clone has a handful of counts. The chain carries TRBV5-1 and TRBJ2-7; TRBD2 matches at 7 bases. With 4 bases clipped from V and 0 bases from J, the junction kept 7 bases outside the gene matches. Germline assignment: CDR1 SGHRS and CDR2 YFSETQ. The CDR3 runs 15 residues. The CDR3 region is CASSRLATGSYEQYF. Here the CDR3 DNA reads TGCGCCAGCAGCCGACTAGCCACAGGCTCCTACGAGCAGTACTTC. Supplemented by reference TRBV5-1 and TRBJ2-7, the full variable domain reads KAGVTQTPRYLIKTRGQQVTLSCSPISGHRSVSWYQQTPGQGLQFLFEYFSETQRNKGNFPGRFSGRQFSNSRSEMNVSTLELGDSALYLCASSRLATGSYEQYFGPGTRLTVT.

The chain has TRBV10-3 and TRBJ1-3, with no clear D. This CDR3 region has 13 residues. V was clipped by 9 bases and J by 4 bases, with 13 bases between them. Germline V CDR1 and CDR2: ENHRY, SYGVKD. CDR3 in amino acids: CAMRPGEGNTIYF. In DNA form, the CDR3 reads TGTGCCATGAGACCTGGAGAAGGAAACACCATATATTTT.